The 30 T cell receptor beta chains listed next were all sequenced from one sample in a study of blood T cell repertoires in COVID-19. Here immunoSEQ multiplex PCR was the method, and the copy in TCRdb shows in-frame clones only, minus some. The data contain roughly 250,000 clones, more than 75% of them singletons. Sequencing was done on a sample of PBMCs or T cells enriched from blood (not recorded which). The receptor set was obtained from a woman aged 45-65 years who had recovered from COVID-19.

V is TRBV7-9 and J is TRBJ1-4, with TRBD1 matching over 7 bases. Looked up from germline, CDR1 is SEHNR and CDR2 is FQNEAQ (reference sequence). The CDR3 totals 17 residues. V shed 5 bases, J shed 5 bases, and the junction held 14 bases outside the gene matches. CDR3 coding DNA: TGTGCCAGCAGCCCCCATGCAGCCGGGACAGAAAATGAAAAACTGTTTTTT. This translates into CASSPHAAGTENEKLFF.

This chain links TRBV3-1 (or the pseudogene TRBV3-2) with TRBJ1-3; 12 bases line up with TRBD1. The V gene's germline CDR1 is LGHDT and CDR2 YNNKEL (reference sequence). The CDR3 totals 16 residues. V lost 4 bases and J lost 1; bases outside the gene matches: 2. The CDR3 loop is CASSRGQGASGNTIYF. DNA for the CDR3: TGTGCCAGCAGCCGGGGACAGGGGGCTTCTGGAAACACCATATATTTT.

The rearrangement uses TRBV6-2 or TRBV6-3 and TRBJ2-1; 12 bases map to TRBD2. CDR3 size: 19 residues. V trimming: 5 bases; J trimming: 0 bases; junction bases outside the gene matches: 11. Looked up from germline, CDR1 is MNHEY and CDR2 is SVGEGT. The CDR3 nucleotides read TGTGCCAGCAGTGTTCTAGCGGGAGGGCCCAGAAGCTCCTACAATGAGCAGTTCTTC. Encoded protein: CASSVLAGGPRSSYNEQFF.

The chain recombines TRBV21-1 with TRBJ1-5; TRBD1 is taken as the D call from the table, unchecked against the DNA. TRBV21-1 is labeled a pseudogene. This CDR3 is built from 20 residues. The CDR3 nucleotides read TGTGCCAGCAGCTTTCCCTTAGGTGGAAGGGACAGCCTTAGCAATCAGCCCCAGCATTTT. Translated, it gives CASSFPLGGRDSLSNQPQHF.

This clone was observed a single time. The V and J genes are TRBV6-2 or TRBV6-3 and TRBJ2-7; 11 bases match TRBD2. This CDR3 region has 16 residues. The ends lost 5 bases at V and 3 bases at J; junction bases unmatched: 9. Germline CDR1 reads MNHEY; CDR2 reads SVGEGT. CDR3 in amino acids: CASSARGTSGDYEQYF. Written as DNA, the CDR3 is TGTGCCAGCAGTGCCAGAGGGACTAGCGGAGACTACGAGCAGTACTTC.

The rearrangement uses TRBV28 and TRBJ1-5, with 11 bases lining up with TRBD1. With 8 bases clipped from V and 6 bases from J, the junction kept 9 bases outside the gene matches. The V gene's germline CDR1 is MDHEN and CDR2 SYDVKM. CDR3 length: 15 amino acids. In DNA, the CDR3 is TGTGCCAGCGGGACAGGGGGTCGTAACGGTCAGCCCCAGCATTTT. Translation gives CASGTGGRNGQPQHF.

CDR3 region: CASSPPTSGRMAGELFF. CDR3 sequence (DNA): TGTGCCAGCTCACCACCGACTAGCGGGAGGATGGCCGGGGAGCTGTTTTTT. V usage is TRBV18 and J usage is TRBJ2-2; 13 bases align to TRBD2. Trimming took 0 bases from V and 6 from J; bases not matched to a gene: 4. The CDR3 length is 17 residues. The germline V gene encodes CDR1 KGHSH and CDR2 LQKENI.

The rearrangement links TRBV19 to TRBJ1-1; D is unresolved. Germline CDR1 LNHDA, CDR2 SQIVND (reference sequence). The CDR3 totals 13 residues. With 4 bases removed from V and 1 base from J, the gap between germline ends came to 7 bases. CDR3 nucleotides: TGTGCCAGTAGTACTCGGGGGAACACTGAAGCTTTCTTT. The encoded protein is CASSTRGNTEAFF.

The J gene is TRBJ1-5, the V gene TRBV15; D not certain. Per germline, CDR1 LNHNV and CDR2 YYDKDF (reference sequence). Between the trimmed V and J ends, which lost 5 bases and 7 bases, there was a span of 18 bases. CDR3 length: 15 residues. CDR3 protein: CATSGLPPGRQPQHF. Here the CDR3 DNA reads TGTGCCACCAGCGGGCTACCACCGGGGAGACAGCCCCAGCATTTT.

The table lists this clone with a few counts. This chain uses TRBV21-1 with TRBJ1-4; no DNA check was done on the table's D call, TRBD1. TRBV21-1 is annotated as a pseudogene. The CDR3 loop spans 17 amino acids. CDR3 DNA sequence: TGTGCCAGCAGCAAAGGACAAATCAGGGACAGGGACGAAAAACTGTTTTTT. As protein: CASSKGQIRDRDEKLFF.

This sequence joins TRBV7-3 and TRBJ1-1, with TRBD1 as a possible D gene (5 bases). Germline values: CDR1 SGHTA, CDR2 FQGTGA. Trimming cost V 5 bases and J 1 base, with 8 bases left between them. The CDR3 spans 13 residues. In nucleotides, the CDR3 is TGTGCCAGCAGCAAGGACAAGAACACTGAAGCTTTCTTT. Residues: CASSKDKNTEAFF. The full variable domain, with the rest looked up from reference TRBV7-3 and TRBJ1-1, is GAGVSQTPSNKVTEKGKYVELRCDPISGHTALYWYRQSLGQGPEFLIYFQGTGAADDSGLPNDRFFAVRPEGSVSTLKIQRTERGDSAVYLCASSKDKNTEAFFGQGTRLTVV.

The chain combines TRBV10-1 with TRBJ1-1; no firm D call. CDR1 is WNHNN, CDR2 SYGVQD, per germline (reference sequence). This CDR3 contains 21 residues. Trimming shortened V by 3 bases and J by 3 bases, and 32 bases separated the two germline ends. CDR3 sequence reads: CASSDRKFPPHGEEVDTEAFF. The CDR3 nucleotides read TGCGCCAGCAGTGATCGTAAGTTTCCCCCCCACGGGGAGGAAGTGGACACTGAAGCTTTCTTT.

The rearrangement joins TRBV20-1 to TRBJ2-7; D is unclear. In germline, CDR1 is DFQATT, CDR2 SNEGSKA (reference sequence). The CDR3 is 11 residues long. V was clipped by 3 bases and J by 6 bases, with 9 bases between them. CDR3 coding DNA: TGCAGTGCTAGTCAGGAAAGCGAGCAGTACTTC. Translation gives CSASQESEQYF.

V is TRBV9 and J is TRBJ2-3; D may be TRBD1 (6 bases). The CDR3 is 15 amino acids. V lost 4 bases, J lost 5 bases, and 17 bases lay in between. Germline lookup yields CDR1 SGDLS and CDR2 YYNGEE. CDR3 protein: CASSTTGLREDTQYF. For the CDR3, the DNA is TGTGCCAGCAGCACAACAGGGTTAAGGGAAGATACGCAGTATTTT.

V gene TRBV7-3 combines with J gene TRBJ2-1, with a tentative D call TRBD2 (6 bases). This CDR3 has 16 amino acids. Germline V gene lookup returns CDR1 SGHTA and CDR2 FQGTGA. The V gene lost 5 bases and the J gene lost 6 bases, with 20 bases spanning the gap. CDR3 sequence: CASSGGGGRNPNEQFF. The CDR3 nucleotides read TGTGCCAGCAGCGGAGGTGGGGGGAGGAACCCCAATGAGCAGTTCTTC.

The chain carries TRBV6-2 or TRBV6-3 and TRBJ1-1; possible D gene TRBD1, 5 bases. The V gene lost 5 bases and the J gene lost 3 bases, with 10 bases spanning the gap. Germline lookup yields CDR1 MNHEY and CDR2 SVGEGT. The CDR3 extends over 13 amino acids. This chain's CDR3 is CASSTLTDTEAFF. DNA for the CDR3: TGTGCCAGCAGTACTCTGACAGACACTGAAGCTTTCTTT.

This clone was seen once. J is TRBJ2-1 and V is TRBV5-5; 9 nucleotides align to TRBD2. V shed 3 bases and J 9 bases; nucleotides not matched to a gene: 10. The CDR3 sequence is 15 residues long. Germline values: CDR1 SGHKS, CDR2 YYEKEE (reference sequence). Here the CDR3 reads CASSSANSGRIEQFF. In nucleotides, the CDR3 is TGTGCCAGCAGCTCCGCTAATAGCGGGAGAATTGAGCAGTTCTTC.

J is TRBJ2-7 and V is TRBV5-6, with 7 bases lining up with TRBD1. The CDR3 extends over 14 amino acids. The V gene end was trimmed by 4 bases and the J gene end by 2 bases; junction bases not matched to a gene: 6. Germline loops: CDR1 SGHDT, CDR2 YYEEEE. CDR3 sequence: CASSVTGSAYEQYF. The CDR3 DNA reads TGTGCCAGCAGCGTGACAGGGTCCGCCTACGAGCAGTACTTC.

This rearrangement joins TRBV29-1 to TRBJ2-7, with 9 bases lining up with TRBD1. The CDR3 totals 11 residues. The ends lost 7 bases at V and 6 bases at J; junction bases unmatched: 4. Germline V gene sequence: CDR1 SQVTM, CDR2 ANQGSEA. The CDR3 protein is CSARTGVEQYF. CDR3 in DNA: TGCAGCGCCCGGACAGGGGTCGAGCAGTACTTC.

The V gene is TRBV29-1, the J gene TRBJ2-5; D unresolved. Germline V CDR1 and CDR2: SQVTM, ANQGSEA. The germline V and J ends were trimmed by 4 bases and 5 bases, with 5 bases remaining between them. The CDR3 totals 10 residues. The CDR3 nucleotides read TGCAGCGTTGTCGGGGAGACCCAGTACTTC. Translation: CSVVGETQYF.

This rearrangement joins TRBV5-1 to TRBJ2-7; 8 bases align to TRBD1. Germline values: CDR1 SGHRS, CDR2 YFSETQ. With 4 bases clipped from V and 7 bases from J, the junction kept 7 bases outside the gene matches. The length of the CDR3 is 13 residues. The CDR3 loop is CASSGQGAGEQYF. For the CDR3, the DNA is TGCGCCAGCAGCGGGCAGGGGGCGGGTGAGCAGTACTTC.

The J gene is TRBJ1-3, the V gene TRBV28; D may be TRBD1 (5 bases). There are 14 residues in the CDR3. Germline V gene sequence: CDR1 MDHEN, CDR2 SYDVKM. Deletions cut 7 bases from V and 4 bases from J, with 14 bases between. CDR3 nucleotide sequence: TGTGCCAGCACCTCCCAGGGTATCGGAAACACCATATATTTT. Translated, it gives CASTSQGIGNTIYF.

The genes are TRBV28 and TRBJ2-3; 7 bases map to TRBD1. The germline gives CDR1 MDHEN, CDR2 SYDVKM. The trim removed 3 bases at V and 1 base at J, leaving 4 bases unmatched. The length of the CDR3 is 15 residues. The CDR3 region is CASSFYTGGTDTQYF. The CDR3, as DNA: TGTGCCAGCAGTTTTTATACAGGGGGCACAGATACGCAGTATTTT.

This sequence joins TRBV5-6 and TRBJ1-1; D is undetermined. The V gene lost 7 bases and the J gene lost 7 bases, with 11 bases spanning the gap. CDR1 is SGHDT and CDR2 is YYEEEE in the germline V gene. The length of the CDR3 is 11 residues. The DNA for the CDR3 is TGTGCCAGCTCCTACCGTGTTGAAGCTTTCTTT. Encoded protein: CASSYRVEAFF. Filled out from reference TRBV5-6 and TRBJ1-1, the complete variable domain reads DAGVTQSPTHLIKTRGQQVTLRCSPKSGHDTVSWYQQALGQGPQFIFQYYEEEERQRGNFPDRFSGHQFPNYSSELNVNALLLGDSALYLCASSYRVEAFFGQGTRLTVV.

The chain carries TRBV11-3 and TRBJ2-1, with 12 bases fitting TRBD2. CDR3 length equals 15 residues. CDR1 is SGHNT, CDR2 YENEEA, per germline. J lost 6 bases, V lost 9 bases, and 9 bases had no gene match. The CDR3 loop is CASPLAGGPVNEQFF. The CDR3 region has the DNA TGTGCCAGTCCCCTAGCGGGAGGGCCGGTCAATGAGCAGTTCTTC.

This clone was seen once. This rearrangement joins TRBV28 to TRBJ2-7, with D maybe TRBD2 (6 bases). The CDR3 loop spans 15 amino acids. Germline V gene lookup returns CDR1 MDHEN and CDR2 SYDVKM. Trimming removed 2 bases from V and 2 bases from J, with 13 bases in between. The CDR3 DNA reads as TGTGCCAGCAGTTTAGGCGGGATTAATGCCTACGAGCAGTACTTC. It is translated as CASSLGGINAYEQYF.

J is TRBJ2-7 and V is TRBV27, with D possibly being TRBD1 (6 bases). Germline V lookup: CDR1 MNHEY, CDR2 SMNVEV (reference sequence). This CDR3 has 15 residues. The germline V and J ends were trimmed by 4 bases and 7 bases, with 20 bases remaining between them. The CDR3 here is CASSSDRTLTGEQYF. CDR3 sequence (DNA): TGTGCCAGCAGTTCAGACCGGACATTAACAGGGGAGCAGTACTTC.

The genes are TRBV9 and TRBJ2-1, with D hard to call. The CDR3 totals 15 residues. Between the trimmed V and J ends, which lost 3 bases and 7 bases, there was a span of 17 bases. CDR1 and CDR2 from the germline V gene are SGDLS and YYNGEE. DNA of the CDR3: TGTGCCAGCAGCGACGGTCTCCTCGCCAGGAATGAGCAGTTCTTC. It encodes CASSDGLLARNEQFF.

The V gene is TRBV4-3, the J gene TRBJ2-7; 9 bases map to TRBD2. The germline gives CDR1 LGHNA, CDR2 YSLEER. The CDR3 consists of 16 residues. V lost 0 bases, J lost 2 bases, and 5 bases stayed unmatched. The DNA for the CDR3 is TGCGCCAGCAGCCAAGATGGGGCGGGAGGGCCCTACGAGCAGTACTTC. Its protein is CASSQDGAGGPYEQYF.

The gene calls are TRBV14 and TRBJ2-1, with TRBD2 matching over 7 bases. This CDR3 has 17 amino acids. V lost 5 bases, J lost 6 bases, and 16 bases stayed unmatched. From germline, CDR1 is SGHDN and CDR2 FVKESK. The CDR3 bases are TGTGCCAGCAGCATACTACCGGGACTACTGGGGTCCAATGAGCAGTTCTTC. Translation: CASSILPGLLGSNEQFF.